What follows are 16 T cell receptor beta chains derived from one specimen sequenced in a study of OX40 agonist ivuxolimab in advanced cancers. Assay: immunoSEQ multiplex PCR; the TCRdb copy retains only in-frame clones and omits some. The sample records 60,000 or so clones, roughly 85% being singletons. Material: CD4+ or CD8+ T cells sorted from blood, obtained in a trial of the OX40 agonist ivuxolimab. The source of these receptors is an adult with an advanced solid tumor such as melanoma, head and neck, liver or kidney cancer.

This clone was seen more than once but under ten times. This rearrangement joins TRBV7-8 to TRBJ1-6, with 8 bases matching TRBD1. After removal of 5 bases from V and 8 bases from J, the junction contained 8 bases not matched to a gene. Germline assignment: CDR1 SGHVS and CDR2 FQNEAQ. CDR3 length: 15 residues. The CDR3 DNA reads TGTGCCAGCAGCGTCCAGGGGGCGCTTGATTCACCCCTCCACTTT. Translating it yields CASSVQGALDSPLHF. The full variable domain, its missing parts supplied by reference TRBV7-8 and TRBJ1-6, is GAGVSQSPRYKVAKRGQDVALRCDPISGHVSLFWYQQALGQGPEFLTYFQNEAQLDKSGLPSDRFFAERPEGSVSTLKIQRTQQEDSAVYLCASSVQGALDSPLHFGNGTRLTVT.

The CDR3 protein is CASSPRDRAPGAGTYNEQFF. CDR3 bases: TGTGCCAGCAGCCCGAGGGACAGGGCCCCGGGGGCGGGGACTTACAATGAGCAGTTCTTC. The rearrangement joins TRBV7-8 to TRBJ2-1, with 9 nucleotides matching TRBD1. There are 20 residues in the CDR3. J gave up 4 bases and V 5 bases, and 21 bases lay outside the gene matches. Germline CDR1 SGHVS, CDR2 FQNEAQ. Drawing the rest from reference TRBV7-8 and TRBJ2-1, the complete variable domain is GAGVSQSPRYKVAKRGQDVALRCDPISGHVSLFWYQQALGQGPEFLTYFQNEAQLDKSGLPSDRFFAERPEGSVSTLKIQRTQQEDSAVYLCASSPRDRAPGAGTYNEQFFGPGTRLTVL.

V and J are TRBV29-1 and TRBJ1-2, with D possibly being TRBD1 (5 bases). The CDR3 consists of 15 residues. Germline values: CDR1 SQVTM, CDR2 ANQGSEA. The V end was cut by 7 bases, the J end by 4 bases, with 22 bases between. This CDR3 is CSASTGGPDTYGYTF. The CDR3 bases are TGCAGCGCCTCCACCGGGGGTCCCGACACCTATGGCTACACCTTC.

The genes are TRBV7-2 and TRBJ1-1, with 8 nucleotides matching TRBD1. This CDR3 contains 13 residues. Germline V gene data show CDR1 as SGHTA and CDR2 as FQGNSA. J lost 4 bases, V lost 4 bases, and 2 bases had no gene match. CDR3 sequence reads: CASSYDRGTEAFF. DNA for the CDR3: TGTGCCAGCAGCTATGACAGGGGCACTGAAGCTTTCTTT. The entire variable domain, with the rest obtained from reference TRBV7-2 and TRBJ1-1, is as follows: GAGVSQSPSNKVTEKGKDVELRCDPISGHTALYWYRQSLGQGLEFLIYFQGNSAPDKSGLPSDRFSAERTGGSVSTLTIQRTQQEDSAVYLCASSYDRGTEAFFGQGTRLTVV.

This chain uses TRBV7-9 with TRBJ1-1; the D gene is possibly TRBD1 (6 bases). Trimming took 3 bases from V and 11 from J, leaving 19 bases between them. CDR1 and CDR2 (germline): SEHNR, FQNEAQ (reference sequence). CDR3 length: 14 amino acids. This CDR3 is CASSFGGTNVGAFF. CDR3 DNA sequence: TGTGCCAGCAGCTTTGGCGGGACAAACGTAGGCGCTTTCTTT.

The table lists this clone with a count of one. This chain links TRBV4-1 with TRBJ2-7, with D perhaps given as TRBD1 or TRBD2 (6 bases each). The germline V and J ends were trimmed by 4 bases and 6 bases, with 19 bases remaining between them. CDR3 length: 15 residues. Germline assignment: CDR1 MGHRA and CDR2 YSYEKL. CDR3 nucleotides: TGCGCCAGCAGCCGCGGCTCGGGGGCCTTCGGCGAGCAGTACTTC. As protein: CASSRGSGAFGEQYF.

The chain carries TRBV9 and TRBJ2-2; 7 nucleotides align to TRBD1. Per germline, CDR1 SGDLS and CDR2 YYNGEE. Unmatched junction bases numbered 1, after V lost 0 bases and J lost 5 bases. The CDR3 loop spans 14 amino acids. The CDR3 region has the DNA TGTGCCAGCAGCGTAGGACAGGGTACCGGGGAGCTGTTTTTT. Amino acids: CASSVGQGTGELFF.

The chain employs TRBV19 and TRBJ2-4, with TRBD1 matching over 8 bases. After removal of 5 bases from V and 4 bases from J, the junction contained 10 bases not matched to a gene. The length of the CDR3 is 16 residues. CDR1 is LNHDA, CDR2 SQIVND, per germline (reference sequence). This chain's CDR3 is CASSSRGQGDKNIQYF. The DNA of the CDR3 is TGTGCCAGTAGTTCGCGAGGACAGGGCGATAAAAACATTCAGTACTTC.

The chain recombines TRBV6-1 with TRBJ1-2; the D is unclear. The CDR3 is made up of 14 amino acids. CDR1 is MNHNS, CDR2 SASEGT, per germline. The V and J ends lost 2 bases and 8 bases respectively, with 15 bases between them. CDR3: CASSEIPASGGYTF. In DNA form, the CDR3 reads TGTGCCAGCAGTGAAATTCCGGCCTCGGGCGGCTACACCTTC.

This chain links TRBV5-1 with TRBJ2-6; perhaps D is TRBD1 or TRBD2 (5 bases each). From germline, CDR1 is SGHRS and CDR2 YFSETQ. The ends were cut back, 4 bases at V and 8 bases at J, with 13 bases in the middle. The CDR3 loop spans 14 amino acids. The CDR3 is CASSLRGETNVLTF. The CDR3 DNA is TGCGCCAGCAGCCTAAGGGGAGAAACCAACGTCCTGACTTTC.

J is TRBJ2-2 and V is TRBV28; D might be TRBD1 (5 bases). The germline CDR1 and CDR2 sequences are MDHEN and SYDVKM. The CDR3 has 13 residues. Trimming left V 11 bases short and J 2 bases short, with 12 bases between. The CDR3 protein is CAAQGENTGELFF. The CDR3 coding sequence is TGTGCCGCACAAGGGGAAAACACCGGGGAGCTGTTTTTT.

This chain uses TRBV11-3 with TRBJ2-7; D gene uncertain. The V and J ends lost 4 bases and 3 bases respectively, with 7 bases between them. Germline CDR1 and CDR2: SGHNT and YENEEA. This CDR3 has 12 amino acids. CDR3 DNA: TGTGCCAGCAGCTATACCGGCTACGAGCAGTACTTC. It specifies CASSYTGYEQYF.

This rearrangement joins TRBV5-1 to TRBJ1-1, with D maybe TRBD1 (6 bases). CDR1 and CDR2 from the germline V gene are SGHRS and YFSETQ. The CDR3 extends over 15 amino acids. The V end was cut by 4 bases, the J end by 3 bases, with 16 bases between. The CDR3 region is CASSPQGMVDTEAFF. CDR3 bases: TGCGCCAGCAGCCCCCAGGGGATGGTCGACACTGAAGCTTTCTTT.

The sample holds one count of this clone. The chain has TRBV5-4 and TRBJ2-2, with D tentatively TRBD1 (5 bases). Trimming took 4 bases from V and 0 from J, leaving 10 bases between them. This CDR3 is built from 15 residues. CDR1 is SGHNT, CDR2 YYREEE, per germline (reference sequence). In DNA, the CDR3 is TGTGCCAGCAGCCCTCAGGGAACGAACACCGGGGAGCTGTTTTTT. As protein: CASSPQGTNTGELFF.

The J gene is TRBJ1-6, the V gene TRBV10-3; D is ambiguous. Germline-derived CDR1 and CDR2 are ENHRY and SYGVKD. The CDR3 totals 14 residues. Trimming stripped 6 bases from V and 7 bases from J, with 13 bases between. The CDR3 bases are TGTGCCATCAGCCCGGCGGCGGAAAATTCACCCCTCCACTTT. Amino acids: CAISPAAENSPLHF.

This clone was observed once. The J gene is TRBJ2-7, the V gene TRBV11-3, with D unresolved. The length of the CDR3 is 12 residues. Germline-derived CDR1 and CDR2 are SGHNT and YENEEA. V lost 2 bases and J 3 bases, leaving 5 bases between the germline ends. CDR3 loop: CASSLNSYEQYF. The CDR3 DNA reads TGTGCCAGCAGCTTAAATAGCTACGAGCAGTACTTC.